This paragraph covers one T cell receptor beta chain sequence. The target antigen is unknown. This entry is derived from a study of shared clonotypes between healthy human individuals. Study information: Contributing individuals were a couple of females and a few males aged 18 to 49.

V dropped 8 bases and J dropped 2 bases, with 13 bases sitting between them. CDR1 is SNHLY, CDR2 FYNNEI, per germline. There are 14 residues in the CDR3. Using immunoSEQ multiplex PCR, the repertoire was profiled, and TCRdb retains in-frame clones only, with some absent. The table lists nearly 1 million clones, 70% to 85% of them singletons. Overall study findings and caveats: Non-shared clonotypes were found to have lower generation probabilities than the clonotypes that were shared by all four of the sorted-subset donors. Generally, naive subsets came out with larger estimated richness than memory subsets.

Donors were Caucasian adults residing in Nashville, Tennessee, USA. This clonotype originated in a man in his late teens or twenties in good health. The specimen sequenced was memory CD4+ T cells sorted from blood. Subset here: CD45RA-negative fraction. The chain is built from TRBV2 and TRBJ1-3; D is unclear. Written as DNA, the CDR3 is TGTGCCAGCCGACTAGGGAATCCTGGAAACACCATATATTTT. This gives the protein CASRLGNPGNTIYF. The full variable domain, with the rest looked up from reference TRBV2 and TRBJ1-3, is EPEVTQTPSHQVTQMGQEVILRCVPISNHLYFYWYRQILGQKVEFLVSFYNNEISEKSEIFDDQFSVERPDGSNFTLKIRSTKLEDSAMYFCASRLGNPGNTIYFGEGSWLTVV.